These 20 T cell receptor beta chains share one sample of origin, sequenced in a study of post-analysis software for immune sequencing data. No antigen is known for these receptors. Researchers reported that TCR beta cDNA libraries carried unique molecular identifiers. TCRdb called the PCR reads again in MiXCR, with one record for every CDR3 protein. Of more than 450,000 distinct CDR3 sequences listed, about 44% were seen once; the top ten hold about 1.8%. Study results and caveats: Patients used about 5 TRBV segments, including TRBV5-6, TRBV5-1 and TRBV20-1, more often than controls.

The material sequenced was blood. The receptors were gathered from a girl aged 5 to 17 with multiple sclerosis.

This clonotype was observed once. The chain has TRBV12-3 or TRBV12-4 and TRBJ2-3; D is perhaps TRBD2 (5 bases). The length of the CDR3 is 15 residues. The V end was cut by 6 bases, the J end by 2 bases, with 15 bases between. CDR3: CASRLRARLTDTQYF. In DNA, the CDR3 is TGTGCCAGCAGACTGAGGGCTCGTCTCACAGATACGCAGTATTTT.

Only a few counts were recorded for this clonotype. V is TRBV20-1 and J is TRBJ2-7, with a weak D call TRBD2 (5 bases). CDR1 and CDR2 from the germline V gene are DFQATT and SNEGSKA (reference sequence). With 0 bases removed from V and 0 bases from J, the gap between germline ends came to 12 bases. The CDR3 is 15 amino acids. The CDR3 region is CSARDSRGASYEQYF. The CDR3 DNA sequence: TGCAGTGCTAGAGATAGTCGGGGAGCCTCCTACGAGCAGTACTTC.

The chain has TRBV20-1 and TRBJ1-4, with a tentative D call TRBD1 (5 bases). This CDR3 is 14 amino acids long. Germline assignment: CDR1 DFQATT and CDR2 SNEGSKA (reference sequence). The V end was cut by 6 bases, the J end by 8 bases, with 19 bases between. The CDR3 DNA reads as TGCAGTGCCAGCCTCGGGGGATTCAAAGAAAAACTGTTTTTT. Amino acids: CSASLGGFKEKLFF.

V gene TRBV4-2 combines with J gene TRBJ2-3, with 11 bases matching TRBD1. V lost 3 bases and J lost 4; bases outside the gene matches: 6. CDR1 is LGHNA, CDR2 YNFKEQ, per germline. CDR3 length equals 16 residues. Written as DNA, the CDR3 is TGTGCCAGCAGCCACCGACGGACAGGGGGCGCAGATACGCAGTATTTT. It codes for CASSHRRTGGADTQYF.

This clonotype was observed a few times. The chain combines TRBV7-2 with TRBJ2-7; D is unresolved. The CDR3 spans 15 residues. Germline V gene sequence: CDR1 SGHTA, CDR2 FQGNSA. V lost 1 base, J lost 0 bases, and 10 bases lay in between. CDR3 bases: TGTGCCAGCAGCTTAGGAGGACCGATCTCCTACGAGCAGTACTTC. This encodes CASSLGGPISYEQYF.

The chain joins TRBV20-1 to TRBJ2-1, with D perhaps matching TRBD2 (6 bases). Per germline, CDR1 DFQATT and CDR2 SNEGSKA (reference sequence). The CDR3 is made up of 14 amino acids. V was clipped by 4 bases and J by 9 bases, with 19 bases between them. In DNA, the CDR3 is TGCAGTGCTAATATAGCGGCGACTGGTGGTGAGCAGTTCTTC. This sequence encodes CSANIAATGGEQFF.

The V call is TRBV11-2, the J call TRBJ2-5; 7 positions match TRBD1. Germline assignment: CDR1 SGHAT and CDR2 FQNNGV. The junction had 8 bases not matched to a gene; V was cut back by 8 bases and J by 2 bases. This CDR3 is 14 amino acids long. The CDR3 DNA sequence: TGTGCCAGCGGCTCCCGGGACAGACAAGAGACCCAGTACTTC. Translating it yields CASGSRDRQETQYF.

V usage is TRBV2 and J usage is TRBJ2-1; D remains ambiguous. With 7 bases removed from V and 4 bases from J, the gap between germline ends came to 20 bases. CDR1 and CDR2 from the germline V gene are SNHLY and FYNNEI. There are 16 residues in the CDR3. The CDR3 nucleotides are TGTGCCAGCACCAAAAGCTACGTTGCAGGTTACAATGAGCAGTTCTTC. It codes for CASTKSYVAGYNEQFF. Complete variable domain (other parts from reference TRBV2 and TRBJ2-1): EPEVTQTPSHQVTQMGQEVILRCVPISNHLYFYWYRQILGQKVEFLVSFYNNEISEKSEIFDDQFSVERPDGSNFTLKIRSTKLEDSAMYFCASTKSYVAGYNEQFFGPGTRLTVL.

The count of this clonotype is one. At one of its ends the junction is not consistent with the germline gene, which may arise from a read error. This chain connects TRBV20-1 to TRBJ2-1; the D gene is possibly TRBD1 (6 bases). The CDR3 contains 13 residues. CDR1 is DFQATT and CDR2 is SNEGSKA in the germline V gene (reference sequence). In DNA form, the CDR3 reads TGCAGTGCCAAAAGGACAGCCTACGATGAGCAGTTCTTC. It translates to CSAKRTAYDEQFF.

The chain is built from TRBV30 and TRBJ1-1, with a weak D call TRBD1 (6 bases). CDR1 and CDR2 (germline): GTSNPN, SVGIG (reference sequence). The CDR3 is made up of 15 amino acids. The germline V and J ends were trimmed by 3 bases and 5 bases, with 19 bases remaining between them. CDR3 DNA sequence: TGTGCCTGGAGCGACCGGACAGCAAGGTGGACTGAAGCTTTCTTT. Its translation: CAWSDRTARWTEAFF.

This clonotype came up once. The V and J genes are TRBV5-1 and TRBJ2-5, with 8 bases aligning to TRBD2. The CDR3 runs 17 residues. Germline values: CDR1 SGHRS, CDR2 YFSETQ. J gave up 2 bases and V 0 bases, and 9 bases lay outside the gene matches. The CDR3 loop is CASSLVTLVAGQETQYF. DNA for the CDR3: TGCGCCAGCAGCTTGGTAACCTTAGTAGCGGGGCAAGAGACCCAGTACTTC.

The chain joins TRBV7-9 to TRBJ2-1, with D perhaps matching TRBD1 (5 bases). Germline V gene sequence: CDR1 SEHNR, CDR2 FQNEAQ (reference sequence). This CDR3 is 18 amino acids long. The germline V and J ends were trimmed by 5 bases and 13 bases, with 33 bases remaining between them. CDR3 region: CASSPGQRVISDQETQFF. CDR3 DNA: TGTGCCAGCAGCCCCGGACAAAGGGTGATTTCGGACCAAGAGACCCAGTTCTTC. The full variable domain, with the rest looked up from reference TRBV7-9 and TRBJ2-1, is DTGVSQNPRHKITKRGQNVTFRCDPISEHNRLYWYRQTLGQGPEFLTYFQNEAQLEKSRLLSDRFSAERPKGSFSTLEIQRTEQGDSAMYLCASSPGQRVISDQETQFFGPGTRLTVL.

This sequence joins TRBV6-2 or TRBV6-3 and TRBJ2-3; 7 bases align to TRBD1. Germline-derived CDR1 and CDR2 are MNHEY and SVGEGT. This CDR3 contains 12 residues. The V gene end was trimmed by 4 bases and the J gene end by 8 bases; junction bases not matched to a gene: 3. The CDR3 here is CASSWAGGTQYF. The CDR3 DNA reads as TGTGCCAGCAGTTGGGCAGGGGGTACGCAGTATTTT.

The chain employs TRBV25-1 and TRBJ2-1; TRBD2 matches 7 bases. This CDR3 has 16 residues. J was trimmed by 11 bases and V by 2 bases; bases with no gene match: 15. CDR1 MGHDK and CDR2 SYGVNS come from the germline V gene. The chain's CDR3 is CASSEVWTRSSHKQFF. Written as DNA, the CDR3 is TGTGCCAGCAGTGAAGTATGGACTAGGTCTTCCCATAAGCAGTTCTTC.

This chain joins TRBV5-1 and TRBJ2-4; possible D gene TRBD2, 6 bases. CDR3 length equals 14 residues. Germline CDR1 reads SGHRS; CDR2 reads YFSETQ. Trimming removed 0 bases at V and 7 bases at J, with 11 bases between. CDR3: CASSLGEERNIQYF. CDR3 in DNA: TGCGCCAGCAGCTTGGGGGAGGAGCGGAACATTCAGTACTTC.

The J gene is TRBJ2-1, the V gene TRBV9, with unresolved D. CDR3 length equals 16 residues. Germline V gives CDR1 SGDLS, CDR2 YYNGEE. Trimming took off 0 bases at V and 7 bases at J, with 17 bases between the two ends. Here the CDR3 DNA reads TGTGCCAGCAGCGTAGAGGGCCAGTTGGCCATGAATGAGCAGTTCTTC. This sequence encodes CASSVEGQLAMNEQFF. Full variable domain (remainder filled in from reference TRBV9 and TRBJ2-1): DSGVTQTPKHLITATGQRVTLRCSPRSGDLSVYWYQQSLDQGLQFLIQYYNGEERAKGNILERFSAQQFPDLHSELNLSSLELGDSALYFCASSVEGQLAMNEQFFGPGTRLTVL.

CDR3 sequence: CASTLLGGDGYTF. CDR3 DNA sequence: TGTGCCAGCACCCTCCTGGGAGGGGACGGCTACACCTTC. The chain employs TRBV28 and TRBJ1-2; tentatively, D is TRBD1 (5 bases). Germline CDR1 reads MDHEN; CDR2 reads SYDVKM. The CDR3 sequence is 13 residues long. V lost 7 bases, J lost 8 bases, and 17 bases lay in between.

This clonotype was detected only a few times. The chain carries TRBV2 and TRBJ2-3, with TRBD1 as a possible D gene (6 bases). CDR1 and CDR2 (germline): SNHLY, FYNNEI. Trimming took off 3 bases at V and 0 bases at J, with 13 bases between the two ends. The CDR3 consists of 16 residues. The CDR3 loop is CASSDYGQTSTDTQYF. CDR3 coding DNA: TGTGCCAGCAGTGATTACGGACAGACTAGCACAGATACGCAGTATTTT.

This rearrangement joins TRBV29-1 to TRBJ2-5, with 8 bases matching TRBD2. The J call could be wrong; TRBJ2-1 is a better fit for the DNA end. Germline assignment: CDR1 SQVTM and CDR2 ANQGSEA. The CDR3 runs to 15 residues. The CDR3 sequence is CSVEEPGGPQETQFF. The CDR3 coding sequence is TGCAGCGTTGAAGAACCGGGAGGGCCCCAAGAGACCCAGTTCTTC.

The chain couples TRBV20-1 to TRBJ2-7; D is tentatively TRBD1 or TRBD2 (6 bases each). The CDR3 is made up of 14 amino acids. Germline V lookup: CDR1 DFQATT, CDR2 SNEGSKA (reference sequence). V was shortened by 3 bases and J by 4 bases, with 16 bases between the two germline ends. CDR3 DNA: TGCAGTGCTAGGACATACTTAGGGGGGTACGAGCAGTACTTC. This translates into CSARTYLGGYEQYF.